The 17 T cell receptor beta chains below were found in one sample sequenced in a study of cytomegalovirus exposure and HLA in healthy donors. The PCR used 60 Vbeta and 13 Jbeta primers. Produced via immunoSEQ multiplex PCR; TCRdb's table is partial and in-frame only. The data include 45,000 to 60,000 clones; the top ten clones carry approximately 6.5%. Sequencing input: PBMCs. The receptor source for this set is a woman between 40 and 55 years old in good health and CMV-seronegative.

The V and J genes are TRBV2 and TRBJ1-5, with D possibly matching TRBD1 (6 bases). V lost 3 bases, J lost 3 bases, and 15 bases lay in between. The CDR3 runs 16 residues. Germline V gene lookup returns CDR1 SNHLY and CDR2 FYNNEI. DNA of the CDR3: TGTGCCAGCAGTGACAGGGGTGTTTTAAACAATCAGCCCCAGCATTTT. This encodes CASSDRGVLNNQPQHF.

The chain couples TRBV10-3 to TRBJ1-2; TRBD1 agrees at 9 bases. Germline values: CDR1 ENHRY, CDR2 SYGVKD. Losses at the gene ends were 6 bases for V and 2 bases for J; bases not matched to a gene: 4. The CDR3 is made up of 14 amino acids. The CDR3 region has the DNA TGTGCCATCAGGGGGGGACAGGGAAACTATGGCTACACCTTC. Protein product: CAIRGGQGNYGYTF.

Points on this clone: The junction differs from germline at one of its ends, possibly a read error. This CDR3 reads CASSLTGALNQHQHF. CDR3 nucleotides: TGTGCCAGCAGCCTGACAGGGGCCTTAAATCAGCACCAGCATTTT. The J gene is TRBJ1-5, the V gene TRBV6-5; 8 nucleotides line up with TRBD1. This CDR3 comprises 15 residues. The germline gives CDR1 MNHEY, CDR2 SVGAGI.

V and J are TRBV18 and TRBJ2-3, with D perhaps TRBD1 (6 bases). Germline CDR1 is KGHSH and CDR2 is LQKENI. V was clipped by 3 bases and J by 1 base, with 17 bases between them. This CDR3 contains 17 residues. The chain's CDR3 is CASSPQLGGEGTDTQYF. The CDR3 DNA reads TGTGCCAGCTCACCCCAGTTAGGGGGTGAGGGCACAGATACGCAGTATTTT.

The chain carries TRBV28 and TRBJ1-2; unclear D gene. Trimming removed 5 bases at V and 3 bases at J, with 10 bases between. Germline V CDR1 and CDR2: MDHEN, SYDVKM. The CDR3 length is 13 residues. CDR3 residues: CASSPPSDYGYTF. In DNA, the CDR3 is TGTGCCAGCAGTCCCCCCTCTGACTATGGCTACACCTTC.

The rearrangement links TRBV29-1 to TRBJ2-2; 9 bases line up with TRBD2. Looked up from germline, CDR1 is SQVTM and CDR2 is ANQGSEA. The CDR3 is 17 residues long. V lost 7 bases to trimming and J lost 0 bases; unmatched junction nucleotides: 12. The CDR3 DNA sequence: TGCAGCGCCGGACCGGTAGCGGGAGCCGCGAACACCGGGGAGCTGTTTTTT. This gives the protein CSAGPVAGAANTGELFF.

Concerning this clone itself: This specimen includes other DNA sequences encoding the same CDR3. V and J are TRBV25-1 and TRBJ1-1; no clear D gene. Germline assignment: CDR1 MGHDK and CDR2 SYGVNS. The CDR3 length is 11 residues. Trimming removed 4 bases at V and 14 bases at J, with 14 bases between. The CDR3 coding sequence is TGTGCCAGCAGTGGTGACACCTCGGCATTCTTT. Translated: CASSGDTSAFF. Complete variable domain (other parts from reference TRBV25-1 and TRBJ1-1): EADIYQTPRYLVIGTGKKITLECSQTMGHDKMYWYQQDPGMELHLIHYSYGVNSTEKGDLSSESTVSRIRTEHFPLTLESARPSHTSQYLCASSGDTSAFFGQGTRLTVV.

The chain has TRBV20-1 and TRBJ2-7; D is uncertain. CDR1 DFQATT and CDR2 SNEGSKA come from the germline V gene (reference sequence). The CDR3 runs 11 residues. V lost 0 bases, J lost 12 bases, and 12 bases lay in between. The CDR3, as DNA: TGCAGTGCTAGAGAGGTCAGAGGCGCGTACTTC. This gives the protein CSAREVRGAYF.

The J gene is TRBJ2-1, the V gene TRBV5-4; 9 bases align to TRBD1. The CDR3 is 15 amino acids. V lost 4 bases, J lost 8 bases, and 10 bases stayed unmatched. In germline, CDR1 is SGHNT, CDR2 YYREEE (reference sequence). Here the CDR3 DNA reads TGTGCCAGCAGCCCACAGGGGGCTAAGCTTGATGAGCAGTTCTTC. This translates into CASSPQGAKLDEQFF.

The rearrangement joins TRBV7-6 to TRBJ1-1, with D possibly TRBD1 on 6 matching bases. V dropped 5 bases and J dropped 5 bases, with 21 bases sitting between them. CDR1 and CDR2 from the germline V gene are SGHVS and FNYEAQ. This CDR3 has 16 residues. This CDR3 is CASSPRVREGGTEAFF. The CDR3 coding sequence is TGTGCCAGCAGCCCGAGGGTTAGGGAGGGGGGGACTGAAGCTTTCTTT.

V is TRBV18 and J is TRBJ1-2; 8 bases fit TRBD1. This CDR3 is built from 14 residues. V lost 2 bases and J lost 2; bases outside the gene matches: 1. The germline V gene has CDR1 KGHSH and CDR2 LQKENI. In DNA form, the CDR3 reads TGTGCCAGCTCACCATCAGGGGGCAACTATGGCTACACCTTC. It is translated as CASSPSGGNYGYTF.

J is TRBJ1-2 and V is TRBV7-2; 8 bases align to TRBD1. J lost 4 bases, V lost 2 bases, and 6 bases had no gene match. The germline CDR1 and CDR2 sequences are SGHTA and FQGNSA. The CDR3 runs to 15 residues. This CDR3 is CASSLPPGGGYGYTF. For the CDR3, the DNA is TGTGCCAGCAGCTTACCCCCAGGGGGCGGCTATGGCTACACCTTC.

The chain links TRBV5-1 to TRBJ2-3; 9 bases are a match to TRBD2. Losses at the gene ends were 0 bases for V and 0 bases for J; bases not matched to a gene: 5. Germline V gives CDR1 SGHRS, CDR2 YFSETQ. This CDR3 spans 17 amino acids. The DNA of the CDR3 is TGCGCCAGCAGCTTGGTTTTAGCGGGGGCTAGCACAGATACGCAGTATTTT. Translating gives CASSLVLAGASTDTQYF.

The chain joins TRBV5-1 to TRBJ2-1; D uncertain. Trimming took off 0 bases at V and 8 bases at J, with 12 bases between the two ends. CDR1 is SGHRS, CDR2 YFSETQ, per germline. The CDR3 is 14 residues long. The CDR3 nucleotides read TGCGCCAGCAGCTTGGGGGCCGGCCAGGATGAGCAGTTCTTC. It encodes CASSLGAGQDEQFF.

The chain is built from TRBV2 and TRBJ2-2; a possible D gene is TRBD1 (6 bases). Germline values: CDR1 SNHLY, CDR2 FYNNEI. V was pared by 4 bases and J by 5 bases, with 11 bases between. This CDR3 is 14 amino acids long. CDR3 protein: CASSGPRGTGELFF. The CDR3 bases are TGTGCCAGCAGTGGCCCCAGGGGAACCGGGGAGCTGTTTTTT.

The CDR3 sequence is CASSSGTGGKKSSYEQYF. DNA of the CDR3: TGTGCCAGCAGTTCCGGGACAGGGGGGAAAAAGAGCTCCTACGAGCAGTACTTC. The J gene is TRBJ2-7, the V gene TRBV28; 11 positions match TRBD1. V gave up 4 bases and J gave up 0 bases; unmatched junction bases: 11. The V gene's germline CDR1 is MDHEN and CDR2 SYDVKM. CDR3 length: 18 amino acids. Based on the CDR3 plus reference TRBV28 and TRBJ2-7, the full variable domain is DVKVTQSSRYLVKRTGEKVFLECVQDMDHENMFWYRQDPGLGLRLIYFSYDVKMKEKGDIPEGYSVSREKKERFSLILESASTNQTSMYLCASSSGTGGKKSSYEQYFGPGTRLTVT.

The chain is built from TRBV28 and TRBJ2-7; 8 positions match TRBD2. This CDR3 comprises 14 residues. Germline lookup yields CDR1 MDHEN and CDR2 SYDVKM. Trimming removed 2 bases from V and 6 bases from J; junction bases left unmatched: 6. This CDR3 reads CASSLTLLAAEQYF. DNA for the CDR3: TGTGCCAGCAGTTTAACTCTACTAGCGGCCGAGCAGTACTTC.